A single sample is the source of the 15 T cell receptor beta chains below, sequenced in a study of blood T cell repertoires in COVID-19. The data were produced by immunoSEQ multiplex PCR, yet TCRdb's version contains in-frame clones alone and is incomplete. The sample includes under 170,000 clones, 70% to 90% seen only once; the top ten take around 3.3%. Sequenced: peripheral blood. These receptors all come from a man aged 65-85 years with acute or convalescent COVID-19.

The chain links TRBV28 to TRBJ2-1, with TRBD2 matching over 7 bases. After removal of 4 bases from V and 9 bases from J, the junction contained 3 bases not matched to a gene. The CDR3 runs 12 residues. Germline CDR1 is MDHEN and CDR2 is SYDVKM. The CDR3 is CASSSGLGEQFF. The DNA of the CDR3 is TGTGCCAGCAGTTCCGGACTAGGTGAGCAGTTCTTC.

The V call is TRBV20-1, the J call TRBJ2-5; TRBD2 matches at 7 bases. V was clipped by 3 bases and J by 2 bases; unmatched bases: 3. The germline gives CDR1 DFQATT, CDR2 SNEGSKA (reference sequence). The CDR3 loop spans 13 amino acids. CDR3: CSASQLAQETQYF. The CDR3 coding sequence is TGCAGTGCTAGTCAACTAGCGCAAGAGACCCAGTACTTC.

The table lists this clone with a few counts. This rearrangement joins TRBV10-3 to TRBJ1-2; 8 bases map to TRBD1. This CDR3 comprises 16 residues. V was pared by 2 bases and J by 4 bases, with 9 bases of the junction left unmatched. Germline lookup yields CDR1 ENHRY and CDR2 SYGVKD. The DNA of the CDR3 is TGTGCCATCAGTGAGCCAGGACAGGGCTTTTTCTATGGCTACACCTTC. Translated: CAISEPGQGFFYGYTF.

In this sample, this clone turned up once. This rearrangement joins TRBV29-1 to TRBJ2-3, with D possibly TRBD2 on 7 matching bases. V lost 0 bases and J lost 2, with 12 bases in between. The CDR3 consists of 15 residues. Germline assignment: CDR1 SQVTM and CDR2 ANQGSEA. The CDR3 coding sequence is TGCAGCGTTGAAGAGGGGGGGCAGGTCACAGATACGCAGTATTTT. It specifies CSVEEGGQVTDTQYF.

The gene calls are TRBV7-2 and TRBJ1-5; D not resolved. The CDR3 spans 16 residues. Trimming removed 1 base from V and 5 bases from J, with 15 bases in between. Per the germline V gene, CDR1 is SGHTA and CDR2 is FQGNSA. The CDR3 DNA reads TGTGCCAGCAGCTTAGTCCCTCCCCCTCGGGATCAGCCCCAGCATTTT. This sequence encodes CASSLVPPPRDQPQHF.

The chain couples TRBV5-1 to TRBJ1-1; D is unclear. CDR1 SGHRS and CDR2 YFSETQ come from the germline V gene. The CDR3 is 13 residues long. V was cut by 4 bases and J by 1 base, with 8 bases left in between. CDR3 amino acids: CASSLTRNTEAFF. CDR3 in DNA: TGCGCCAGCAGCCTGACAAGGAACACTGAAGCTTTCTTT.

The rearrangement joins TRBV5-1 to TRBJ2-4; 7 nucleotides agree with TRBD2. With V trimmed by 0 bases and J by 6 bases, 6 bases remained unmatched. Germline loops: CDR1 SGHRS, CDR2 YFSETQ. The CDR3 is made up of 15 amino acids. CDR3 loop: CASSLGSSGGNIQYF. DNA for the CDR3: TGCGCCAGCAGCTTGGGGTCTAGCGGAGGAAACATTCAGTACTTC.

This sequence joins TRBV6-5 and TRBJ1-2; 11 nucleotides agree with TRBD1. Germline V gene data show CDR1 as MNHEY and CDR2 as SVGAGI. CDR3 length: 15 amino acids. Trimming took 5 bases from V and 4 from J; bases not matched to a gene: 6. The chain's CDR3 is CASSPTGQGVYGYTF. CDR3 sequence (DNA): TGTGCCAGCAGTCCTACGGGACAGGGGGTCTATGGCTACACCTTC.

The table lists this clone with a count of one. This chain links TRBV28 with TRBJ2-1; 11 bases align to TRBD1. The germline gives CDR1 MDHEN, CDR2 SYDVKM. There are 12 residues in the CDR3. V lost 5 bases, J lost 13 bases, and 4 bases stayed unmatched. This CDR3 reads CASSPGQGAQFF. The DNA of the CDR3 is TGTGCCAGCAGTCCCGGACAGGGGGCTCAGTTCTTC.

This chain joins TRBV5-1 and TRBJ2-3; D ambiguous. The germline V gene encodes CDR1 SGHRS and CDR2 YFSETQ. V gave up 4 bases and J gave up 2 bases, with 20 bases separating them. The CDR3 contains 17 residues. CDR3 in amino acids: CASSPATAQATTDTQYF. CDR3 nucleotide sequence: TGCGCCAGCAGCCCCGCAACGGCGCAGGCGACCACAGATACGCAGTATTTT. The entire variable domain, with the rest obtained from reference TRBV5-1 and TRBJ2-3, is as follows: KAGVTQTPRYLIKTRGQQVTLSCSPISGHRSVSWYQQTPGQGLQFLFEYFSETQRNKGNFPGRFSGRQFSNSRSEMNVSTLELGDSALYLCASSPATAQATTDTQYFGPGTRLTVL.

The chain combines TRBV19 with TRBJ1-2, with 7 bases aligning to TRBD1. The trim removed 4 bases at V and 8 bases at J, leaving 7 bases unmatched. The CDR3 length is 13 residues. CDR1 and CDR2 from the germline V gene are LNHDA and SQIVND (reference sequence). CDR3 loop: CASSNRGRRGYTF. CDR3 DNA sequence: TGTGCCAGTAGTAATAGGGGGCGCAGGGGCTACACCTTC.

CDR3 DNA: TGTGCCAGCAGTTTACCGGGACTAGCGGGGAACATTCAGTACTTC. Its protein is CASSLPGLAGNIQYF. This chain joins TRBV28 and TRBJ2-4, with 13 bases fitting TRBD2. Germline loops: CDR1 MDHEN, CDR2 SYDVKM. The V segment lost 2 bases and the J segment 7 bases; nucleotides outside the gene matches: 2. The CDR3 is 15 amino acids.

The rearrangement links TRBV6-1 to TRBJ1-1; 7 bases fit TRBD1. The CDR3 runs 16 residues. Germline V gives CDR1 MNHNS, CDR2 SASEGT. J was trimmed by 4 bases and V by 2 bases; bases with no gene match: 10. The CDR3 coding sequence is TGTGCCAGCAGTGAACCGGGACAGACCCCTAGCACTGAAGCTTTCTTT. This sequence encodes CASSEPGQTPSTEAFF.

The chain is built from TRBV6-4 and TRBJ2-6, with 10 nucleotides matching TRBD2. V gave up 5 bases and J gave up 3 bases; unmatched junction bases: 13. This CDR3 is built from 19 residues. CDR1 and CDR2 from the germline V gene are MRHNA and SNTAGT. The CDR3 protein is CASSPAGASGSVGANVLTF. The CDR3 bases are TGTGCCAGCAGTCCGGCGGGGGCTAGCGGGAGTGTTGGGGCCAACGTCCTGACTTTC.

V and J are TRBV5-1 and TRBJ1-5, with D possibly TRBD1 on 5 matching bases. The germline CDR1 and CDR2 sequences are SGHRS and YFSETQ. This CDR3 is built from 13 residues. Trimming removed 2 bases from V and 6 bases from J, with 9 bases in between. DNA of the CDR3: TGCGCCAGCAGCTTAGGGCAGGGTCAGCCCCAGCATTTT. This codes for CASSLGQGQPQHF.